Listed below are T cell receptor beta chains from one sample, sequenced in a study of cytomegalovirus exposure and HLA in healthy donors. Here immunoSEQ multiplex PCR was the method, and the copy in TCRdb shows in-frame clones only, minus some. In the table there are some 140,000 clones, 70% to 85% of which are singletons. Material for sequencing was PBMCs. Every receptor here comes from a man aged 25 to 45 in good health and CMV-seropositive. The CDR3 runs from the conserved cysteine through the conserved F or W. D genes are given only for firm matches. Clone size is stated in some rows and not others, as once, few, many or a class when expanded.

TRBV4-2,TRBD2,once,TRBJ2-7,CASSPTGTSSYEQYF,TGTGCCAGCAGCCCTACCGGGACTAGCAGTTACGAGCAGTACTTC
TRBV10-2,TRBD2,few,TRBJ2-3,CATTGTSGGATDTQYF,TGCGCCACAACCGGGACTAGCGGGGGGGCGACAGATACGCAGTATTTT
TRBV4-2,TRBD1,NA,TRBJ1-2,CASSQDLGQGSGYTF,TGTGCCAGCAGCCAAGATCTGGGACAGGGGAGTGGCTACACCTTC
TRBV18,TRBD1,NA,TRBJ1-1,CASSPKGQGATEAFF,TGTGCCAGCTCACCAAAAGGACAGGGCGCCACTGAAGCTTTCTTT
TRBV7-9,NA,NA,TRBJ1-6,CASSPATDNSPLHF,TGTGCCAGCAGCCCCGCCACAGATAATTCACCCCTCCACTTT
TRBV5-5,TRBD1,few,TRBJ2-7,CASSWGTGPYEQYF,TGTGCCAGCAGCTGGGGGACAGGACCCTACGAGCAGTACTTC
TRBV9,TRBD1,NA,TRBJ2-7,CASSAQGQSIYEQYF,TGTGCCAGCAGCGCTCAGGGACAGTCTATTTACGAGCAGTACTTC
TRBV28,TRBD1,NA,TRBJ1-1,CASSLLGQGGVGTEAFF,TGTGCCAGCAGTTTATTGGGACAGGGGGGGGTTGGCACTGAAGCTTTCTTT
TRBV5-8,NA,NA,TRBJ1-5,CASSLFRNQPQHF,TGTGCCAGCAGCTTGTTCAGGAATCAGCCCCAGCATTTT
TRBV4-2,TRBD1,NA,TRBJ2-1,CASSQEEGAIHNEQFF,TGTGCCAGCAGCCAAGAAGAGGGGGCGATCCACAATGAGCAGTTCTTC
TRBV5-6,TRBD1,NA,TRBJ1-4,CASSFGQGRREKLFF,TGTGCCAGCAGCTTTGGACAGGGGAGGCGAGAAAAACTGTTTTTT
TRBV7-9,NA,few,TRBJ2-7,CASSLARGISYEQYF,TGTGCCAGCAGCTTAGCGAGGGGGATCTCCTACGAGCAGTACTTC
TRBV7-2,TRBD2,NA,TRBJ2-5,CASRASGETQYF,TGTGCCAGCAGGGCTAGCGGGGAGACCCAGTACTTC
TRBV2,NA,NA,TRBJ2-5,CASSAGPRAQYF,TGTGCCAGCAGTGCCGGCCCCAGGGCCCAGTACTTC
TRBV12-5,TRBD1,once,TRBJ2-7,CASGPTGGVDSYEQYF,TGTGCTAGTGGTCCCACAGGGGGCGTTGACTCCTACGAGCAGTACTTC
TRBV4-1,TRBD1,NA,TRBJ2-7,CASSHQGDRSSYEQYF,TGCGCCAGCAGCCATCAGGGGGACAGAAGCTCCTACGAGCAGTACTTC
TRBV7-6,TRBD2,once,TRBJ2-7,CASSLETSGYYEQYF,TGTGCCAGCAGCTTAGAAACTAGCGGATACTACGAGCAGTACTTC
TRBV5-6,NA,few,TRBJ1-2,CASRPQANYGYTF,TGTGCCAGCAGACCACAGGCTAACTATGGCTACACCTTC
TRBV5-4,TRBD2,NA,TRBJ2-1,CASNSGGGSYNEQFF,TGTGCCAGCAACTCGGGCGGGGGCTCCTACAATGAGCAGTTCTTC
TRBV2,NA,once,TRBJ1-2,CASSEDDLVNYGYTF,TGTGCCAGCAGCGAGGATGATCTTGTTAACTATGGCTACACCTTC
TRBV4-1,NA,once,TRBJ2-3,CASSQDATDTQYF,TGCGCCAGCAGCCAAGACGCGACAGATACGCAGTATTTT
TRBV6-5,TRBD1,NA,TRBJ1-2,CASSYSRDRVGYTF,TGTGCCAGCAGTTACTCGAGGGACAGGGTTGGCTACACCTTC
TRBV18,TRBD1,NA,TRBJ2-1,CASSSGQGHYNEQFF,TGTGCCAGCTCATCCGGACAGGGACATTACAATGAGCAGTTCTTC
TRBV2,NA,NA,TRBJ1-1,CASSKQGETEAFF,TGTGCCAGCAGTAAACAGGGAGAGACTGAAGCTTTCTTT
TRBV5-1,NA,NA,TRBJ1-6,CASSPDSPKGSPLHF,TGCGCCAGCAGCCCAGACAGTCCCAAAGGGTCACCCCTCCACTTT
TRBV5-1,TRBD2,NA,TRBJ2-7,CASSSGLAGPYEQYF,TGCGCCAGCAGCTCGGGACTAGCGGGACCTTACGAGCAGTACTTC
TRBV10-3,TRBD2,NA,TRBJ2-5,CAISLLASQETQYF,TGTGCCATCAGCCTACTAGCGTCCCAAGAGACCCAGTACTTC
TRBV4-2,NA,NA,TRBJ2-1,CASSHGSAGLYNEQFF,TGTGCCAGCAGCCATGGGAGCGCGGGGCTCTACAATGAGCAGTTCTTC
TRBV10-3,NA,NA,TRBJ1-2,CAITGEGLYGYTF,TGTGCCATCACCGGGGAGGGACTCTATGGCTACACCTTC
TRBV2,NA,NA,TRBJ1-4,CASSGQTNEKLFF,TGTGCCAGCAGTGGACAGACTAATGAAAAACTGTTTTTT
TRBV19,NA,NA,TRBJ2-6,CASSIPGANVLTF,TGTGCCAGTAGTATCCCAGGGGCCAACGTCCTGACTTTC
TRBV5-1,NA,NA,TRBJ1-4,CASSLSRVRDYEKLFF,TGCGCCAGCAGCTTGTCCAGGGTCCGGGACTATGAAAAACTGTTTTTT
TRBV9,NA,NA,TRBJ1-1,CASSVGLPQGGGGNTEAFF,TGTGCCAGCAGCGTAGGGCTTCCTCAGGGAGGCGGTGGGAACACTGAAGCTTTCTTT
TRBV5-1,NA,NA,TRBJ1-3,CASSLALQGAGNTIYF,TGCGCCAGCAGCTTGGCTCTTCAAGGGGCTGGTAACACCATATATTTT
TRBV7-2,NA,NA,TRBJ2-2,CASSLVAPGELFF,TGTGCCAGCAGCTTAGTGGCACCCGGGGAGCTGTTTTTT
TRBV6-1,NA,NA,TRBJ1-3,CASSVGSSGNTIYF,TGTGCCAGCAGTGTAGGGAGCTCTGGAAACACCATATATTTT
TRBV30,TRBD1,few,TRBJ1-5,CAWSVPDRDLQPQHF,TGTGCCTGGAGCGTGCCGGACAGGGATCTACAGCCCCAGCATTTT
TRBV7-2,NA,few,TRBJ1-2,CASSIETVIYGYTF,TGTGCCAGCAGCATCGAGACAGTAATCTATGGCTACACCTTC
TRBV6-5,NA,NA,TRBJ1-2,CASSDSYGYTF,TGTGCCAGCAGTGACAGTTATGGCTACACCTTC
TRBV30,TRBD1,NA,TRBJ2-1,CAWSGAQGAYNEQFF,TGTGCCTGGAGTGGAGCCCAGGGGGCCTACAATGAGCAGTTCTTC
TRBV7-2,TRBD2,NA,TRBJ2-1,CASSLDTSGGGREQFF,TGTGCCAGCAGCTTAGATACTAGCGGGGGGGGACGTGAGCAGTTCTTC
TRBV2,NA,once,TRBJ1-4,CASSVSAGPNEKLFF,TGTGCCAGCAGTGTATCGGCAGGGCCTAATGAAAAACTGTTTTTT
TRBV19,NA,few,TRBJ2-2,CASSTPPNGVVFF,TGTGCCAGTAGTACCCCACCTAACGGAGTAGTGTTTTTT
TRBV5-1,NA,NA,TRBJ1-4,CASSLPGNNEKLFF,TGCGCCAGCAGCTTGCCAGGGAATAATGAAAAACTGTTTTTT
TRBV9,TRBD1,NA,TRBJ1-2,CASSVVDRDYGYTF,TGTGCCAGCAGCGTAGTGGACAGGGACTATGGCTACACCTTC
TRBV4-1,TRBD1,once,TRBJ1-4,CASRRRGPNEKLFF,TGCGCCAGCAGGCGCAGGGGGCCCAATGAAAAACTGTTTTTT
TRBV4-2,NA,few,TRBJ1-1,CASSQGESVAEAFF,TGTGCCAGCAGCCAGGGAGAATCAGTGGCTGAAGCTTTCTTT
TRBV5-1,TRBD1,NA,TRBJ1-2,CASSFGTGYGYTF,TGCGCCAGCAGCTTCGGGACAGGCTATGGCTACACCTTC